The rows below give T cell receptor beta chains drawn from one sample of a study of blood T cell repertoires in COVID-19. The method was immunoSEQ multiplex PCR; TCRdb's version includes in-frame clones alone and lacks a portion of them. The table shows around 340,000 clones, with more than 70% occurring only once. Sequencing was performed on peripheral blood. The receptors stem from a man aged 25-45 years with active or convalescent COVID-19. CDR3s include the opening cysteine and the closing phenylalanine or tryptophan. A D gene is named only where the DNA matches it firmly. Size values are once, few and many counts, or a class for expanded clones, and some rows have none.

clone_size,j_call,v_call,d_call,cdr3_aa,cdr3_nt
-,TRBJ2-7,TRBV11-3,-,CASSLGADEQYF,TGTGCCAGCAGCTTAGGGGCCGACGAGCAGTACTTC
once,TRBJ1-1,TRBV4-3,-,CASSQEAGMNTEAFF,TGCGCCAGCAGCCAAGAAGCAGGGATGAACACTGAAGCTTTCTTT
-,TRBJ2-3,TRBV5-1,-,CASSPLDSRPTDTQYF,TGCGCCAGCAGCCCCCTGGACAGCAGGCCAACAGATACGCAGTATTTT
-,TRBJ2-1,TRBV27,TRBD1,CASTPSRTGSEQFF,TGTGCCAGCACCCCCTCCCGGACAGGGAGTGAGCAGTTCTTC
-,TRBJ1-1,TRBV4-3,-,CASSQGVRGNTEAFF,TGCGCCAGCAGCCAGGGCGTCAGGGGGAACACTGAAGCTTTCTTT
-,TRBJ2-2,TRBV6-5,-,CASQKSGETGELFF,TGTGCCAGCCAAAAGTCAGGGGAAACCGGGGAGCTGTTTTTT
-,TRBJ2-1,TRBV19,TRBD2,CASSILAGGPYNEQFF,TGTGCCAGTAGTATATTGGCGGGAGGGCCTTACAATGAGCAGTTCTTC
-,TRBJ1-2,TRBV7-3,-,CASSSGRLGANSYTF,TGTGCCAGCAGCTCTGGCCGGCTGGGGGCTAACTCCTACACCTTC
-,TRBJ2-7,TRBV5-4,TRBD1,CASSSPTGGEQYF,TGTGCCAGCAGCTCACCCACAGGGGGCGAGCAGTACTTC
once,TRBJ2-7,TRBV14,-,CASRPQGRDEQYF,TGTGCCAGCAGACCACAGGGAAGGGACGAGCAGTACTTC
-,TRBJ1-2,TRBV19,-,CASRRGGVINYGYTF,TGTGCCAGTAGGAGAGGGGGAGTCATTAACTATGGCTACACCTTC
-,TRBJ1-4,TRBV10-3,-,CAISEIGGTNEKLFF,TGTGCCATCAGTGAGATAGGAGGAACTAATGAAAAACTGTTTTTT
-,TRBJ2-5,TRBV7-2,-,CASSSPGGAARETQYF,TGTGCCAGCAGCTCCCCAGGAGGTGCCGCCAGGGAGACCCAGTACTTC
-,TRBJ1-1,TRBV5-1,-,CASSLVQGHGAFF,TGCGCCAGCAGCTTGGTTCAGGGCCATGGAGCTTTCTTT
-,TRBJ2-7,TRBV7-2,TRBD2,CASSGLAGAYEQYF,TGTGCCAGCAGCGGGCTAGCGGGCGCCTACGAGCAGTACTTC
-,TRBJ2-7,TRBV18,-,CASSPDPPGQSSYEQYF,TGTGCCAGCTCACCGGACCCGCCGGGACAAAGCTCCTACGAGCAGTACTTC
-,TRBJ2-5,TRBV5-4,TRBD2,CASSPGLAERETQYF,TGTGCCAGCAGCCCGGGACTAGCCGAACGGGAGACCCAGTACTTC
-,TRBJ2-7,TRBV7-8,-,CASSRGQDYEQYF,TGTGCCAGCAGCCGGGGACAAGACTACGAGCAGTACTTC
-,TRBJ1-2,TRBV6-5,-,CASSYSSRYVYGYTF,TGTGCCAGCAGTTATAGTAGCCGATACGTCTATGGCTACACCTTC
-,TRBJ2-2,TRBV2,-,CASKGDRSPGELFF,TGTGCCAGCAAGGGGGATCGCTCCCCCGGGGAGCTGTTTTTT
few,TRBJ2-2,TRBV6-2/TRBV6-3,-,CASSYSGTTGELFF,TGTGCCAGCAGTTACTCGGGCACCACCGGGGAGCTGTTTTTT
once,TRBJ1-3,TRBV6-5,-,CASSTGPTGNTIYF,TGTGCCAGCAGTACAGGGCCTACTGGAAACACCATATATTTT
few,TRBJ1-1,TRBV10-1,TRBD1,CASDEDRERKMNTEAFF,TGCGCCTCAGACGAGGACAGGGAACGAAAAATGAACACTGAAGCTTTCTTT
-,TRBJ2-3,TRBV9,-,CASSVGATDTDTQYF,TGTGCCAGCAGCGTAGGGGCGACAGACACAGATACGCAGTATTTT
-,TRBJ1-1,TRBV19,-,CASSIGAAGGTEAFF,TGTGCCAGTAGTATAGGTGCAGCAGGAGGGACTGAAGCTTTCTTT
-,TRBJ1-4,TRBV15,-,CATSRAVNEKLFF,TGTGCCACCAGCAGAGCTGTTAATGAAAAACTGTTTTTT
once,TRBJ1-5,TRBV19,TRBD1,CASSISSTGGGQPQHF,TGTGCCAGTAGTATAAGTTCGACAGGGGGCGGTCAGCCCCAGCATTTT
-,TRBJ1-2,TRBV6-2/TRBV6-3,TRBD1,CASSSDRGLKGYTF,TGTGCCAGCAGTTCCGACAGGGGGCTCAAAGGCTACACCTTC
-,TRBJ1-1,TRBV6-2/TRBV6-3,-,CASSYGRVKAFF,TGTGCCAGCAGTTACGGGCGGGTGAAAGCTTTCTTT
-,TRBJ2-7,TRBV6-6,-,CASSTVTYEQYF,TGTGCCAGCAGTACAGTAACCTACGAGCAGTACTTC
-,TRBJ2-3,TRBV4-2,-,CASSQGDLSDTQYF,TGTGCCAGCAGCCAAGGGGACTTATCAGATACGCAGTATTTT
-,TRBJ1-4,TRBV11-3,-,CASSSTKVNEKLFF,TGTGCCAGCAGCTCCACTAAGGTTAATGAAAAACTGTTTTTT
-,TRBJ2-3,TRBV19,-,CASSSGATDTQYF,TGTGCCAGTAGTAGCGGAGCCACAGATACGCAGTATTTT
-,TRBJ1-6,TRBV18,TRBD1,CASSPSRTGANSPLHF,TGTGCCAGCTCACCGAGCCGGACAGGGGCAAATTCACCCCTCCACTTT
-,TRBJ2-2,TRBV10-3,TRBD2,CAIGSSGGARTGELFF,TGTGCCATCGGCTCTAGCGGGGGGGCCAGGACCGGGGAGCTGTTTTTT
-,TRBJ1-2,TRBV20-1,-,CSASEDGYTF,TGCAGTGCTAGCGAGGATGGCTACACCTTC
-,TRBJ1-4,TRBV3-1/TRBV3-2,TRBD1,CASRSGTGGLEKLFF,TGTGCCAGCAGGTCCGGGACAGGGGGTTTAGAAAAACTGTTTTTT
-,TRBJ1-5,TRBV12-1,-,CASSLDRGYQGQPQHF,TGTGCCAGCAGCCTGGACAGGGGATATCAGGGTCAGCCCCAGCATTTT
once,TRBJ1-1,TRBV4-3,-,CASSQDGGGNTEAFF,TGCGCCAGCAGCCAAGATGGGGGGGGGAACACTGAAGCTTTCTTT
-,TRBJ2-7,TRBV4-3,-,CASSLSRGAAGRHEQYF,TGCGCCAGCAGCCTCTCCCGCGGGGCGGCTGGACGGCACGAGCAGTACTTC
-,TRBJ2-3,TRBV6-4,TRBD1,CASSDGTGSTDTQYF,TGTGCCAGCAGTGACGGGACAGGGAGCACAGATACGCAGTATTTT
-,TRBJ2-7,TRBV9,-,CASSVADRTSDEQYF,TGTGCCAGCAGCGTAGCCGACAGGACCTCGGATGAGCAGTACTTC
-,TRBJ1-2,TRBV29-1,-,CSVAAGIGGYTF,TGCAGCGTTGCCGCAGGGATTGGAGGCTACACCTTC
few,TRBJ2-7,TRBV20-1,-,CSAPSREQYF,TGCAGTGCCCCTTCCCGCGAGCAGTACTTC
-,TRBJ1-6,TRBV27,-,CASSLGGGNSPLHF,TGTGCCAGCAGTTTGGGCGGAGGTAATTCACCCCTCCACTTT
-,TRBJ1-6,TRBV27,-,CASSSQQGLWSSYNSPLHF,TGTGCCAGCAGTTCCCAACAGGGTCTTTGGAGCTCCTATAATTCACCCCTCCACTTT
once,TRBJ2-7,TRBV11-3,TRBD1,CASSSRLRGPNYEQYF,TGTGCCAGCAGCTCCCGCCTAAGGGGGCCGAACTACGAGCAGTACTTC